This T cell receptor beta chain appears in the sequencing data of a study of beta chain features in type 1 diabetes. Findings and caveats of the study: Individuals with type 1 diabetes displayed fewer insertions and more deletions at VDJ junctions. Patients with Type 1 diabetes showed moderately but significantly shorter TCRB CDR3s in all four CD4+ subsets.

For this clone: Its cognate antigen is unknown.

Expressed TCRB transcripts were sequenced, since all the RNA that had been isolated was reverse transcribed. The repertoire was sequenced with immunoSEQ multiplex PCR; TCRdb's copy has only in-frame clones and lacks some. This sample has 240,000 or so clones, with 25% to 30% found just once. Sample: central memory CD4+ T cells from blood. The origin of this receptor is a man aged 25 to 40 in good health.

The CDR3 DNA reads TGTGCCAGCACACCGGCGGCTAGCGGGTACCAAGAGACCCAGTACTTC. It yields the protein CASTPAASGYQETQYF. The gene calls are TRBV28 and TRBJ2-5, with 8 bases that match TRBD2. After removal of 7 bases from V and 0 bases from J, the junction contained 10 bases not matched to a gene. Germline assignment: CDR1 MDHEN and CDR2 SYDVKM. The CDR3 spans 16 residues.